This T cell receptor beta chain was obtained from a study of blood T cell repertoires in COVID-19. Overall study context: PBMCs, B-cell-depleted T cells, or T cells were the source of the cDNA or gDNA that made up the material.

The V gene lost 4 bases and the J gene lost 0 bases, with 12 bases spanning the gap. CDR3 length: 15 residues. CDR1 and CDR2 (germline): LGHDT, YNNKEL (reference sequence). The data were produced by immunoSEQ multiplex PCR, yet TCRdb's version contains in-frame clones alone and is incomplete. The repertoire holds about 170,000 clones, with roughly 87% as singletons. Input material: PBMCs or T cells enriched from blood (not recorded which). The sequence came from a human donor with acute COVID-19. The donor label of this sample is uncertain. The gene calls are TRBV3-1 (or the pseudogene TRBV3-2) and TRBJ1-1; no firm D call. The CDR3 is CASSPPSVLNTEAFF. CDR3 nucleotides: TGTGCCAGCAGCCCCCCGTCGGTTCTGAACACTGAAGCTTTCTTT.